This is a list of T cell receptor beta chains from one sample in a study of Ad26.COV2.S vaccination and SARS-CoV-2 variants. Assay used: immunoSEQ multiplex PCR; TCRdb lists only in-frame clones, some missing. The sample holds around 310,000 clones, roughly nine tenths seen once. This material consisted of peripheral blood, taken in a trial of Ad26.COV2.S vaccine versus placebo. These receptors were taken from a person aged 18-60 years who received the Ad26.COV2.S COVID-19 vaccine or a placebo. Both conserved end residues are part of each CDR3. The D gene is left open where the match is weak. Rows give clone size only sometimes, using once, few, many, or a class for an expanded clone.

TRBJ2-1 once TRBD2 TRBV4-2 TGTGCCAGCAGCCAAGAGGCGGGGGGATACAATGAGCAGTTCTTC CASSQEAGGYNEQFF
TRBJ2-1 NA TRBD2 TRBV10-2 TGCGCCAGCAATCTAGCGGGTAATGAGCAGTTCTTC CASNLAGNEQFF
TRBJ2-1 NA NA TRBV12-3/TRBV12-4 TGTGCCAGCAGTTTAGCGCTATCGGGGGAGCAGTTCTTC CASSLALSGEQFF
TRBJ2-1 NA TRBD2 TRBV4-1 TGCGCCAGCAGCCGGGAGGGCGGGAGATTCATGAATGAGCAGTTCTTC CASSREGGRFMNEQFF
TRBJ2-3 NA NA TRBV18 TGTGCCAGCTCACCAACAGGGGGGGACACCTATTACACAGATACGCAGTATTTT CASSPTGGDTYYTDTQYF
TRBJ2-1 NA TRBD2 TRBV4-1 TGCGCCAGCAGCCAAGACCCTGGACTAGCGGGGGCCGGCAATGAGCAGTTCTTC CASSQDPGLAGAGNEQFF
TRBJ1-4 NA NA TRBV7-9 TGTGCCAGCAGCTTAGAGGGGGTCCCCAATGAAAAACTGTTTTTT CASSLEGVPNEKLFF
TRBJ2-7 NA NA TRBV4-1 TGCGCCAGCCCGAGGAGGCTGGGGCAGTACTTC CASPRRLGQYF
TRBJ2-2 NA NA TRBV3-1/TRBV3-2 TGTGCCAGCAGCCTTCTCGACGGCGGGGAGCTGTTTTTT CASSLLDGGELFF
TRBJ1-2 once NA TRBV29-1 TGCAGCGCCTGGGAGGGGCACGGCTACACCTTC CSAWEGHGYTF
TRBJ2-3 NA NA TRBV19 TGTGCCAGTAGTATAGAGCTAGAGGGGACAGATACGCAGTATTTT CASSIELEGTDTQYF
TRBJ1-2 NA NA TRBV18 TGTGCCAGCTCACCATCTCGGCCGACGGCTGAGCAGGGTTCGCTCGGAGGCTACACCTTC CASSPSRPTAEQGSLGGYTF
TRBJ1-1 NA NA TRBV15 TGTGCCACCAGCAGAGACCTCAAAGAGGGCCGAACTGAAGCTTTCTTT CATSRDLKEGRTEAFF
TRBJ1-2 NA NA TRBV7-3 TGTGCCAGCAGCTTAGGAGCGGGGAAGGAGGACTATGGCTACACCTTC CASSLGAGKEDYGYTF
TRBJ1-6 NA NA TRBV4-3 TGCGCCAGCAGCCAAGTTCACGATTCACCCCTCCACTTT CASSQVHDSPLHF
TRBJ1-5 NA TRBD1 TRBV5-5 TGTGCCAGCAGGCCCGACAGGGGGCACAATCAGCCCCAGCATTTT CASRPDRGHNQPQHF
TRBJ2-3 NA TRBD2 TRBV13 TGTGCCAGCAGCTCCACTAGCGGGGGGGCCTGGGATACGCAGTATTTT CASSSTSGGAWDTQYF
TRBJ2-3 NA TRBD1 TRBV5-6 TGTGCCAGCAGCTTGGGCTACGCCACAGGGGTTGAGTATTTT CASSLGYATGVEYF
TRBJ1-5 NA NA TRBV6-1 TGTGCCAGCAGTGACAGACGGGGCCCCGAGCATTTT CASSDRRGPEHF
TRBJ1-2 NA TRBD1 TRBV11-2 TGTGCCAGCAGCTTAATCCCCGGACAGGGAAAGGGCTACACCTTC CASSLIPGQGKGYTF
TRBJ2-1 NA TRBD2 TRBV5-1 TGCGCCAGCAGCATACAGGGAGGACTAGCGGGAGGAATCGATGAGCAGTTCTTC CASSIQGGLAGGIDEQFF
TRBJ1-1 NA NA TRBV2 TGTGCCAGCAGTGAAGAGGGGACCGATTACACTGAAGCTTTCTTT CASSEEGTDYTEAFF
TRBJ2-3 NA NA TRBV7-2 TGTGCCAGCAGTCGGCAGGGGTTAGATACGCAGTATTTT CASSRQGLDTQYF
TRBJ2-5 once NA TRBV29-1 TGCAGCGTTGCGGGTGGACGGCAAGAGACCCAGTACTTC CSVAGGRQETQYF
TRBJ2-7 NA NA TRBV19 TGTGCCAGTAGTATTATGGATAGCTCCTACGAGCAGTACTTC CASSIMDSSYEQYF
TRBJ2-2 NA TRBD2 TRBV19 TGTGCCTGCGGGAGGTGGAAGGATTCGAACACCGGGGAGCTGTTTTTT CACGRWKDSNTGELFF